Shown below are 10 T cell receptor beta chains from a single sample sequenced in a study of technical replicates of blood from several donors. Profiled with immunoSEQ multiplex PCR; TCRdb holds only in-frame clones, not every one. The sample lists 85,000 to 100,000 clones; around 95% were seen once. The sequenced sample consisted of T cells isolated from PBMCs. All receptors come from a human donor in good health.

V and J are TRBV7-9 and TRBJ1-2, with D perhaps TRBD1 (6 bases). The CDR3 covers 15 residues. The germline CDR1 and CDR2 sequences are SEHNR and FQNEAQ (reference sequence). Trimming pared 4 bases from V and 0 bases from J, leaving 12 bases between. CDR3: CASSSVGQSNYGYTF. CDR3 bases: TGTGCCAGCAGCTCTGTAGGACAGTCTAACTATGGCTACACCTTC.

The chain is built from TRBV19 and TRBJ1-5; possibly TRBD1 for D (6 bases). V was cut by 5 bases and J by 7 bases, with 18 bases left in between. Germline CDR1 is LNHDA and CDR2 is SQIVND (reference sequence). The CDR3 covers 15 residues. The CDR3 DNA reads as TGTGCCAGTAGTTATGGAACAGGGAAGGGCCAGCCCCAGCATTTT. Its translation: CASSYGTGKGQPQHF.

Only one count was recorded for this clone. The chain carries TRBV27 and TRBJ2-5, with D maybe TRBD2 (5 bases). Trimming left V 3 bases short and J 5 bases short, with 16 bases between. The CDR3 extends over 15 amino acids. Germline values: CDR1 MNHEY, CDR2 SMNVEV (reference sequence). The CDR3 bases are TGTGCCAGCAGTTTGGTCCTAGGAGGTGGGGAGACCCAGTACTTC. This translates into CASSLVLGGGETQYF.

This chain connects TRBV25-1 to TRBJ2-5, with D possibly matching TRBD1 (5 bases). CDR1 and CDR2 (germline): MGHDK, SYGVNS. This CDR3 contains 15 residues. The V gene lost 1 base and the J gene lost 4 bases, with 13 bases spanning the gap. CDR3 bases: TGTGCCAGCAGTGAATGGGGCAGAGGAAGAGAGACCCAGTACTTC. This codes for CASSEWGRGRETQYF. The variable domain in full, with the rest retrieved from reference TRBV25-1 and TRBJ2-5, is EADIYQTPRYLVIGTGKKITLECSQTMGHDKMYWYQQDPGMELHLIHYSYGVNSTEKGDLSSESTVSRIRTEHFPLTLESARPSHTSQYLCASSEWGRGRETQYFGPGTRLLVL.

This chain uses TRBV19 with TRBJ1-2; 8 positions agree with TRBD1. Trimming took 9 bases from V and 2 from J; bases not matched to a gene: 5. CDR3 size: 13 residues. Germline CDR1 is LNHDA and CDR2 is SQIVND (reference sequence). This CDR3 is CASSTGDNYGYTF. Here the CDR3 DNA reads TGTGCCAGCTCGACAGGGGACAACTATGGCTACACCTTC.

J is TRBJ2-5 and V is TRBV28, with 9 bases fitting TRBD2. From germline, CDR1 is MDHEN and CDR2 SYDVKM. Unmatched junction bases numbered 11, after V lost 2 bases and J lost 7 bases. The CDR3 consists of 16 residues. The CDR3 sequence is CASSLVAGGSEGTQYF. In nucleotides, the CDR3 is TGTGCCAGCAGTTTAGTTGCGGGGGGGAGTGAAGGGACCCAGTACTTC. Full variable domain (missing parts from reference TRBV28 and TRBJ2-5): DVKVTQSSRYLVKRTGEKVFLECVQDMDHENMFWYRQDPGLGLRLIYFSYDVKMKEKGDIPEGYSVSREKKERFSLILESASTNQTSMYLCASSLVAGGSEGTQYFGPGTRLLVL.

The rearrangement uses TRBV19 and TRBJ2-7; D might be TRBD1 (6 bases). Trimming took off 3 bases at V and 8 bases at J, with 29 bases between the two ends. The CDR3 runs 18 residues. Germline assignment: CDR1 LNHDA and CDR2 SQIVND (reference sequence). CDR3 amino acids: CASSMNPTTTGYLRKQYF. CDR3 nucleotide sequence: TGTGCCAGTAGTATGAACCCAACCACCACAGGGTACCTACGCAAGCAGTACTTC.

The rearrangement joins TRBV9 to TRBJ2-2; D remains ambiguous. The CDR3 is 14 amino acids. V lost 0 bases and J 2 bases, leaving 5 bases between the germline ends. Looked up from germline, CDR1 is SGDLS and CDR2 is YYNGEE. The CDR3 region has the DNA TGTGCCAGCAGCGTAGCAGAAAACACCGGGGAGCTGTTTTTT. Translation: CASSVAENTGELFF.

In nucleotides, the CDR3 is TGTGCCACTGGAACAGGGGGCTCTGAAGCTTTCTTT. Translating it yields CATGTGGSEAFF. V usage is TRBV28 and J usage is TRBJ1-1, with 9 bases that match TRBD1. Per the germline V gene, CDR1 is MDHEN and CDR2 is SYDVKM. This CDR3 spans 12 amino acids. V gave up 10 bases and J gave up 6 bases; unmatched junction bases: 6.

This chain connects TRBV2 to TRBJ2-4; TRBD1 might be the D (7 bases). Germline CDR1 is SNHLY and CDR2 is FYNNEI. The CDR3 covers 14 residues. V lost 6 bases, J lost 8 bases, and 17 bases lay in between. The CDR3 DNA follows: TGTGCCAGCAGGGGCGTCAGGGGGGAGGACATTCAGTACTTC. As protein: CASRGVRGEDIQYF.